This entry describes one T cell receptor (gamma chain). TCRdb fed the RT-PCR reads into CATT to redo clone calling. The sample yields over a thousand gamma-chain clones, 60% seen once. Germline CDR1 is EGSNGY and CDR2 is YDSYNSKV. V was clipped by 0 bases and J by 8 bases; unmatched bases: 10. The CDR3 contains 14 residues. The sample belongs to a study of gamma-delta T cells after stem cell transplantation. Sequencing was performed on gamma-delta T cells. This sequence joins TRGV2 and TRGJ1 or TRGJ2. The receptor's source is a human donor. It is not recorded whose cells these are; they may come from a transplant donor. The CDR3 region has the DNA TGTGCCACCTGGGACGGGCCACAGGGGCATAAGAAACTCTTT. Protein product: CATWDGPQGHKKLF.